One and the same sample provided the 2 T cell receptor beta chains below, sequenced in a study of T cells after yellow fever vaccination. Via MiXCR, TCRdb re-called the 5' RACE reads, giving one row per CDR3 protein. The table lists 120,000 or so distinct CDR3 sequences, 6.5% to 9% of them singletons. Sample: CD4+ T cells sorted from PBMCs, taken 35 to 50 days after the first yellow fever vaccination. The receptors stem from a man between 18 and 29 years old who received the YFV17D yellow fever vaccine.

The chain links TRBV7-2 to TRBJ2-3, with D maybe TRBD1 (5 bases). Trimming took off 8 bases at V and 1 base at J, with 7 bases between the two ends. This CDR3 is 12 amino acids long. Germline CDR1 and CDR2: SGHTA and FQGNSA. The CDR3 region is CASVTGTDTQYF. The DNA for the CDR3 is TGTGCCAGCGTGACAGGCACAGATACGCAGTATTTT.

This clonotype showed up many times. This chain links TRBV7-9 with TRBJ1-4; D is ambiguous. The CDR3 loop spans 12 amino acids. Germline CDR1 is SEHNR and CDR2 is FQNEAQ (reference sequence). Trimming removed 11 bases at V and 13 bases at J, with 20 bases between. CDR3 nucleotide sequence: TGTGCCTACGACTTATCGCAGTCTACACTGTTTTTT. Translated, it gives CAYDLSQSTLFF.